This T cell receptor beta chain is from a study of CD8 T cell repertoires and HIV-1 epitope variants. Study overall: Twenty-five autologous and known Gag and Nef epitope variant peptides each stimulated T cells separately. An uncultured baseline aliquot held 1M T cells. Tested: three Gag epitope families, Nef HW9 and YT9.

The CDR3 totals 13 residues. The ends lost 4 bases at V and 5 bases at J; junction bases unmatched: 5. Germline loops: CDR1 MDHEN, CDR2 SYDVKM. On the immunoSEQ platform, TCR beta CDR3s were sequenced at survey depth. Generated by immunoSEQ multiplex PCR, the TCRdb table keeps only in-frame clones and is missing some. The sample has about 5,600 clones, 50% to 75% seen once. A word on this clone: Its target is unknown.

The chain employs TRBV28 and TRBJ2-7, with 7 bases aligning to TRBD1. Sequenced: cultured CD8+ T cells derived from PBMCs. This TCR derives from a male donor with HIV. Written as DNA, the CDR3 is TGTGCCAGCAGTTCAGACAGGGCAGACGAGCAGTACTTC. This gives the protein CASSSDRADEQYF.